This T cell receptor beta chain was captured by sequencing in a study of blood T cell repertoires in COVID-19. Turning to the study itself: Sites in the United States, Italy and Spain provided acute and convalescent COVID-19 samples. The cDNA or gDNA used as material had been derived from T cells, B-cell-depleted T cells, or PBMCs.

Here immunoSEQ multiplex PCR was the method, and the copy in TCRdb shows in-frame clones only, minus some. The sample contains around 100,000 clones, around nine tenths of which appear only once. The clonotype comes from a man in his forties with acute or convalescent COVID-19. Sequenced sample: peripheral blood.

CDR3 residues: CASSQDWRDTQYF. The CDR3 DNA reads as TGTGCCAGCAGCCAAGATTGGCGGGATACGCAGTATTTT. The chain employs TRBV4-2 and TRBJ2-3, with D hard to call. V lost 0 bases and J lost 6, with 7 bases in between. CDR1 is LGHNA and CDR2 is YNFKEQ in the germline V gene. This CDR3 has 13 residues.